This TCR beta chain is from a study of blood T cell repertoires in COVID-19. Study context: The origin of the acute and convalescent COVID-19 samples was the United States, Italy and Spain. In each case, the material was cDNA or gDNA derived from T cells, B-cell-depleted T cells, or PBMCs.

The germline V gene encodes CDR1 MNHEY and CDR2 SVGAGI. The ends were cut back, 0 bases at V and 2 bases at J, with 10 bases in the middle. The CDR3 is made up of 15 amino acids. As handled by the study authors: From reference gene primer amplification, estimates of nucleated cell counts were derived. Produced via immunoSEQ multiplex PCR; TCRdb's table is partial and in-frame only. That table is the source of V, J and clone size, and D and trimming were worked out from the DNA. The data show 200,000 to 250,000 clones, around 84% seen once. This receptor was identified in a young woman with acute or convalescent COVID-19. The V call is TRBV6-5, the J call TRBJ1-2; D might be TRBD1 (5 bases). Sequencing was performed on peripheral blood. The CDR3 reads CASSYSNWGNYGYTF. CDR3 nucleotide sequence: TGTGCCAGCAGTTACTCGAACTGGGGCAACTATGGCTACACCTTC.